Described below is a single TCR beta chain sequence and its context. These data originate in a study of blood T cell repertoires in COVID-19. Authors' data handling: Estimates of nucleated cell counts were drawn from the amplification of reference gene primers. Sequencing used immunoSEQ multiplex PCR; TCRdb keeps in-frame clones, though not all of them. V and J calls plus clone size are reproduced from that table; the DNA served to infer D and trimming. The data contain more than 55,000 clones, roughly four fifths of them seen just once; the ten biggest clones take up about 6.4%. Germline CDR1 reads MDHEN; CDR2 reads SYDVKM. The CDR3 spans 14 residues. Trimming cost V 3 bases and J 5 bases, with 11 bases left between them.

This TCR derives from a woman aged 45-65 years with active or convalescent COVID-19. This chain connects TRBV28 to TRBJ1-5, with D hard to call. Sequences were obtained from peripheral blood. CDR3 region: CASSFPGSYQPQHF. The DNA for the CDR3 is TGTGCCAGCAGTTTTCCCGGGTCCTATCAGCCCCAGCATTTT.